This T cell receptor beta chain was found in a study of T cell responses to AZD1222 COVID-19 vaccine. The repertoire was sequenced with immunoSEQ multiplex PCR; TCRdb's copy has only in-frame clones and lacks some. There are tens of thousands of clones in the sample; around 90% occur only once, and approximately 3% lies in the top ten. General study results and limits: It was only after the peak T cell response that any repertoires were sampled. Vaccine-associated CD4 TCRs spanned spike, dominant at 160-218 and 743-854. Only five to seven AZD1222 recipients were seropositive at baseline.

Trimming cost V 1 base and J 0 bases, with 5 bases left between them. Germline values: CDR1 SNHLY, CDR2 FYNNEI. CDR3 length equals 14 residues. Worth noting for this clone: Its target is not known.

The sequenced sample was peripheral blood, obtained on day 0 of AZD1222 vaccination. J is TRBJ2-3 and V is TRBV2; no reliable D call. The source of this sequence is an adult in good health. The CDR3 coding sequence is TGTGCCAGCAGTGAAGGGGGTAGCACAGATACGCAGTATTTT. This gives the protein CASSEGGSTDTQYF.